This T cell receptor (beta chain) was identified during a study of CD8+CD57+ T cells in acquired aplastic anemia. Study-wide background: 3.2 ug was the average amount of DNA from sorted CD4+ and CD8+ cells.

Notes on this clonotype: One junction end disagrees with the germline gene, perhaps due to a read error.

TCR beta VDJ and CDR3 were profiled, and genomic DNA was the template. One entry per CDR3 protein, called by TCRdb with MiXCR from the reads. The sample lists over 200,000 distinct CDR3 sequences; over 55% were seen once. The CDR3 length is 14 residues. Germline CDR1 reads SNHLY; CDR2 reads FYNNEI. This clonotype was obtained from a human donor in good health. The chain employs TRBV2 and TRBJ1-1, with D unclear. The sequencing input was sorted CD4+, CD8+, or CD8+CD57+ T cells (not recorded which) from PBMCs. The CDR3 spells CASSRGVMNTEAFF. The CDR3 nucleotides read TGTGCCAGCAGCCGTGGGGTTATGAACACCGAAGCTTTCTTT.